The T cell receptor (beta chain) under discussion was sequenced for a study of blood T cell repertoires in COVID-19. Study context: Acute-phase and convalescent COVID-19 samples originated in the United States, Italy and Spain. PBMCs, B-cell-depleted T cells, or T cells were the source of the cDNA or gDNA that made up the material.

Methods used by the authors: Amplification of reference gene primers provided the estimated nucleated cell counts. Sequenced by immunoSEQ multiplex PCR; TCRdb stores in-frame clones only, minus some. V, J and clone size reflect that table, while D and trimming were determined from the DNA. Of about 360,000 clones listed, approximately 86% are singletons. CDR1 SGHTA and CDR2 FQGNSA come from the germline V gene. The CDR3 loop spans 14 amino acids. The V and J ends lost 6 bases and 4 bases respectively, with 13 bases between them. V usage is TRBV7-2 and J usage is TRBJ2-1, with D uncertain. The clonotype was recovered from a human donor in a cohort sampled during active COVID-19. The sequenced sample consisted of peripheral blood. DNA of the CDR3: TGTGCCAGCAGTCTCAGGCCGGTGTACAATGAGCAGTTCTTC. This translates into CASSLRPVYNEQFF.